The 21 T cell receptor beta chains below all came from one sample that was sequenced in a study of blood T cell repertoires in COVID-19. TCRdb's copy holds only in-frame clones and misses some; the assay was immunoSEQ multiplex PCR. Of approximately 220,000 clones listed, approximately 88% are singletons. Specimen: peripheral blood. Receptors originate from a man between 35 and 55 years old with acute or convalescent COVID-19.

The CDR3 sequence is CASSLANSITEAFF. Written as DNA, the CDR3 is TGTGCCAGCAGCTTAGCCAACAGCATCACTGAAGCTTTCTTT. The chain couples TRBV7-6 to TRBJ1-1; D ambiguous. Trimming took 0 bases from V and 4 from J, leaving 9 bases between them. This CDR3 contains 14 residues. Germline V gene sequence: CDR1 SGHVS, CDR2 FNYEAQ.

The rearrangement uses TRBV4-1 and TRBJ2-1, with 7 bases fitting TRBD2. Germline-derived CDR1 and CDR2 are MGHRA and YSYEKL. The trim removed 0 bases at V and 9 bases at J, leaving 11 bases unmatched. The CDR3 is made up of 16 amino acids. The CDR3 sequence: CASSQELGLGFGEQFF. The CDR3 DNA sequence: TGCGCCAGCAGCCAAGAGTTAGGACTAGGATTCGGTGAGCAGTTCTTC.

V and J are TRBV20-1 and TRBJ2-7; a weak D match, TRBD1 (6 bases). The CDR3 sequence is 13 residues long. V dropped 3 bases and J dropped 3 bases, with 12 bases sitting between them. Per germline, CDR1 DFQATT and CDR2 SNEGSKA (reference sequence). The CDR3, as DNA: TGCAGTGCTAGTACAGGGTCTTACTACGAGCAGTACTTC. This encodes CSASTGSYYEQYF.

The chain carries TRBV6-5 and TRBJ2-1; 7 positions agree with TRBD1. The CDR3 has 14 amino acids. After removal of 2 bases from V and 7 bases from J, the junction contained 5 bases not matched to a gene. Germline V gene data show CDR1 as MNHEY and CDR2 as SVGAGI. DNA of the CDR3: TGTGCCAGCAGTTACGAGACAGGGTGGAATGAGCAGTTCTTC. Residues: CASSYETGWNEQFF.

This chain joins TRBV3-1 (or the pseudogene TRBV3-2) and TRBJ2-1; possibly TRBD2 for D (5 bases). CDR1 and CDR2 from the germline V gene are LGHDT and YNNKEL (reference sequence). CDR3 length: 11 residues. The V gene lost 3 bases and the J gene lost 10 bases, with 7 bases spanning the gap. CDR3 residues: CASSHGGEQFF. CDR3 in DNA: TGTGCCAGCAGCCATGGAGGCGAGCAGTTCTTC.

This rearrangement joins TRBV30 to TRBJ2-1; D might be TRBD2 (6 bases). This CDR3 region has 14 residues. The germline V and J ends were trimmed by 2 bases and 3 bases, with 11 bases remaining between them. Germline CDR1 and CDR2: GTSNPN and SVGIG (reference sequence). This CDR3 reads CAWSSGTGYNEQFF. The DNA of the CDR3 is TGTGCCTGGAGTTCCGGGACTGGCTACAATGAGCAGTTCTTC.

The chain recombines TRBV6-2 or TRBV6-3 with TRBJ2-1, with 11 bases fitting TRBD2. V shed 5 bases and J 0 bases; nucleotides not matched to a gene: 9. The germline V gene encodes CDR1 MNHEY and CDR2 SVGEGT. The CDR3 runs 18 residues. Here the CDR3 reads CASSHGTSGTSSYNEQFF. The CDR3 nucleotides are TGTGCCAGCAGTCACGGGACTAGCGGAACGAGCTCCTACAATGAGCAGTTCTTC.

This clone was observed a handful of times. The rearrangement links TRBV5-1 to TRBJ1-3, with 7 bases identical to TRBD1. This CDR3 is built from 15 residues. In germline, CDR1 is SGHRS, CDR2 YFSETQ. V shed 4 bases and J 0 bases; nucleotides not matched to a gene: 4. This CDR3 reads CASSAGDSSGNTIYF. CDR3 coding DNA: TGCGCCAGCAGCGCAGGGGACAGCTCTGGAAACACCATATATTTT.

This chain uses TRBV27 with TRBJ1-4; D gene ambiguous. This CDR3 has 15 residues. Germline V lookup: CDR1 MNHEY, CDR2 SMNVEV (reference sequence). Deletions cut 6 bases from V and 0 bases from J, with 11 bases between. The CDR3 nucleotides read TGTGCCAGCAGATTAGTGGGCGCAACTAATGAAAAACTGTTTTTT. It encodes CASRLVGATNEKLFF.

The chain uses TRBV5-1 and TRBJ2-1, with 11 nucleotides matching TRBD2. CDR1 and CDR2 (germline): SGHRS, YFSETQ. After removal of 4 bases from V and 8 bases from J, the junction contained 8 bases not matched to a gene. The CDR3 sequence is 15 residues long. CDR3 DNA: TGCGCCAGCAGCCCACCTAGCGGGAGGCTCTATGAGCAGTTCTTC. This sequence encodes CASSPPSGRLYEQFF.

This chain joins TRBV3-1 (or the pseudogene TRBV3-2) and TRBJ1-4; no reliable D call. The CDR3 runs 12 residues. The V and J ends lost 2 bases and 5 bases respectively, with 3 bases between them. The germline V gene has CDR1 LGHDT and CDR2 YNNKEL (reference sequence). Here the CDR3 DNA reads TGTGCCAGCAGCCAACTGAATGAAAAACTGTTTTTT. The encoded protein is CASSQLNEKLFF.

CDR3 region: CASSIDRGPDTQYF. The CDR3 nucleotides are TGCGCCAGCAGTATCGACAGGGGGCCCGATACGCAGTATTTT. The chain links TRBV10-1 to TRBJ2-3; 10 nucleotides agree with TRBD1. The CDR3 loop spans 14 amino acids. J gave up 6 bases and V 5 bases, and 5 bases lay outside the gene matches. Germline V gene sequence: CDR1 WNHNN, CDR2 SYGVQD (reference sequence).

The J gene is TRBJ2-7, the V gene TRBV9; D perhaps matches TRBD1 (6 bases). The V gene lost 3 bases and the J gene lost 3 bases, with 16 bases spanning the gap. This CDR3 spans 15 amino acids. The germline CDR1 and CDR2 sequences are SGDLS and YYNGEE. This CDR3 is CASSAVPGQSYEQYF. In DNA form, the CDR3 reads TGTGCCAGCAGCGCGGTCCCAGGACAGAGCTACGAGCAGTACTTC.

The V and J genes are TRBV10-3 and TRBJ2-5, with 9 bases lining up with TRBD2. Germline CDR1 ENHRY, CDR2 SYGVKD. V lost 3 bases and J lost 4; bases outside the gene matches: 9. The length of the CDR3 is 16 residues. DNA of the CDR3: TGTGCCATCAGTGAAGTAGAGGGAGCGGGGGGAGAGACCCAGTACTTC. It codes for CAISEVEGAGGETQYF.

The chain is built from TRBV5-1 and TRBJ2-7; TRBD1 matches 7 bases. CDR1 is SGHRS, CDR2 YFSETQ, per germline. V shed 4 bases, J shed 0 bases, and the junction held 4 bases outside the gene matches. The CDR3 is 14 residues long. The CDR3 region is CASSPGTASYEQYF. In DNA, the CDR3 is TGCGCCAGCAGCCCCGGGACAGCCTCCTACGAGCAGTACTTC.

The CDR3, as DNA: TGTGCCAGCAGCTTTGGGGGAAGGGAGGTCACCGGGGAGCTGTTTTTT. This translates into CASSFGGREVTGELFF. The chain has TRBV7-6 and TRBJ2-2; TRBD2 might be the D (6 bases). The CDR3 is 16 residues long. Trimming took off 3 bases at V and 4 bases at J, with 15 bases between the two ends. Looked up from germline, CDR1 is SGHVS and CDR2 is FNYEAQ.

The chain uses TRBV11-2 and TRBJ2-5, with a tentative D call TRBD2 (5 bases). Germline values: CDR1 SGHAT, CDR2 FQNNGV. Trimming took 3 bases from V and 4 from J, leaving 12 bases between them. The CDR3 covers 14 residues. The CDR3 region has the DNA TGTGCCAGCAGCTTGGAGCTAGCAGGAGAGACCCAGTACTTC. It translates to CASSLELAGETQYF.

The chain employs TRBV6-5 and TRBJ2-5; 7 bases map to TRBD1. Germline values: CDR1 MNHEY, CDR2 SVGAGI. Losses at the gene ends were 2 bases for V and 7 bases for J; bases not matched to a gene: 7. The CDR3 is 14 residues long. CDR3 bases: TGTGCCAGCAGTTACACGGGACAGTCGGCGACCCAGTACTTC. Amino acid sequence: CASSYTGQSATQYF.

The DNA for the CDR3 is TGTGCCAGCAGTGAAGGGTACGGAACTATCTACGAGCAGTACTTC. Protein sequence: CASSEGYGTIYEQYF. The J gene is TRBJ2-7, the V gene TRBV2; unclear D gene. This CDR3 is built from 15 residues. V lost 1 base and J lost 3, with 13 bases in between. Germline lookup yields CDR1 SNHLY and CDR2 FYNNEI.

The chain carries TRBV6-5 and TRBJ2-7; tentatively, D is TRBD2 (6 bases). Germline CDR1 MNHEY, CDR2 SVGAGI. V was pared by 2 bases and J by 6 bases, with 11 bases between. There are 13 residues in the CDR3. CDR3 sequence: CASSYGGGAEQYF. In DNA form, the CDR3 reads TGTGCCAGCAGTTACGGAGGCGGGGCCGAGCAGTACTTC.

The chain has TRBV6-5 and TRBJ2-6; no definite D call. This CDR3 comprises 13 residues. The germline V gene encodes CDR1 MNHEY and CDR2 SVGAGI. Between the trimmed V and J ends, which lost 5 bases and 0 bases, there was a span of 2 bases. CDR3 bases: TGTGCCAGCAGTCTCTCTGGGGCCAACGTCCTGACTTTC. It is translated as CASSLSGANVLTF.